The T cell receptor beta chain described here comes from a study of regulatory T cells in long-lasting Graves disease. Points from the study as a whole: Compared with new cases, persistent Graves' patients showed reduced TCR diversity.

Germline loops: CDR1 MNHEY, CDR2 SVGEGT. This CDR3 region has 12 residues. Trimming pared 5 bases from V and 3 bases from J, leaving 8 bases between. In the case of this clonotype: The target antigen is unknown. It may be a read error: a sequence one base away is much more abundant.

Combining iRepertoire HTBI primers with Arm-PCR of CDR3 regions, the authors built TCR beta libraries. One entry per CDR3 protein results from TCRdb running MiXCR on the multiplex PCR reads. Among a few hundred thousand distinct CDR3 sequences listed, roughly 10% were seen once. The time point here: newly diagnosed GD, antithyroid drugs for less than 3 months. The TCR library was made from RNA that had been extracted from PBMCs in TRIzol. In addition, the sample was reused for a study of T cells in Graves' hyperthyroidism and ophthalmopathy. As reported in that work: For ophthalmopathy, model prediction preceded onset by a median about 6.4 months.

Sequences were derived from peripheral blood mononuclear cells (PBMCs), sampled at new diagnosis, from a patient treated with antithyroid drugs. The chain couples TRBV6-2 or TRBV6-3 to TRBJ2-7; tentative D call: TRBD2 (6 bases). The sequence was obtained from a woman younger than 35 with Graves disease. CDR3 bases: TGTGCCAGCAGTGAGGAGGGCTACGAGCAGTACGTC. Its translation: CASSEEGYEQYV.